The rows below give T cell receptor beta chains drawn from one sample of a study of T cells in Graves' hyperthyroidism and ophthalmopathy. TCRdb processed the multiplex PCR reads anew with MiXCR; each CDR3 protein has one entry. The sample has roughly 100,000 distinct CDR3 sequences; over 45% are singletons. The sequencing input was blood. The receptors shown here come from a man in his forties or fifties with Graves' hyperthyroidism. CDR3s include the opening cysteine and the closing phenylalanine or tryptophan. D genes are given only for firm matches. Size tells how often a clone was seen (once, few, many) or the class of an expanded clone, and some rows leave it out.

CASSQIGSSYEQYF,TGTGCCAGCAGTCAAATAGGGAGCTCCTACGAGCAGTACTTC,.,TRBV28,many,TRBJ2-7
CSVGGSSYNEQFF,TGCAGCGTAGGGGGGAGCTCCTACAATGAGCAGTTCTTC,.,TRBV29-1,many,TRBJ2-1
CASSLAGTGGNEQFF,TGTGCCAGCAGTTTAGCGGGGACAGGTGGAAATGAGCAGTTCTTC,TRBD1,TRBV12-3/TRBV12-4,many,TRBJ2-1
CASSETSGGQETQYF,TGTGCCAGCAGCGAGACTAGCGGGGGCCAAGAGACCCAGTACTTC,TRBD2,TRBV7-9,.,TRBJ2-5
CASSGQRDTEAFF,TGCGCCAGCAGTGGCCAGAGAGACACTGAAGCTTTCTTT,.,TRBV10-1,once,TRBJ1-1
CSGGQLYNEQYF,TGCAGCGGAGGACAGTTATACAATGAGCAGTATTTT,.,TRBV29-1,.,TRBJ2-3
CASSVQGGETQYF,TGTGCCAGCAGCGTACAGGGTGGGGAGACCCAGTACTTC,.,TRBV7-2,once,TRBJ2-5
CASKGTSGYYGYTF,TGTGCCAGCAAAGGGACTAGCGGGTACTATGGCTACACCTTC,.,TRBV2,.,TRBJ1-2
CASSPRTVVYNEQFF,TGTGCCAGCAGTCCCCGGACGGTCGTTTACAATGAGCAGTTCTTC,.,TRBV12-3/TRBV12-4,many,TRBJ2-1
CASSETFSGTRGDNEQFF,TGCGCCAGCAGTGAGACATTTTCCGGGACAAGGGGCGACAATGAGCAGTTCTTC,.,TRBV10-2,many,TRBJ2-1
CASRVTGGDTEAFF,TGTGCCAGCAGGGTGACAGGGGGCGACACTGAAGCTTTCTTT,TRBD1,TRBV2,.,TRBJ1-1
CATKRQEGYNEQFF,TGTGCCACTAAGCGACAGGAAGGTTACAATGAGCAGTTCTTC,.,TRBV19,many,TRBJ2-1
CASSEYEREKTQYF,TGTGCCAGCAGTGAATATGAGAGGGAAAAGACCCAGTACTTC,.,TRBV25-1,many,TRBJ2-5
CASRGTGASNYGYTF,TGTGCCAGCAGGGGTACCGGGGCATCTAACTATGGCTACACCTTC,.,TRBV4-2,.,TRBJ1-2
CASSTPLNTEAFF,TGTGCCAGCAGTACACCTCTGAACACTGAAGCTTTCTTT,.,TRBV6-5,many,TRBJ1-1
CSPAANSPLHF,TGCAGTCCCGCAGCTAATTCACCCCTCCACTTT,.,TRBV20-1,.,TRBJ1-6
CASSLATGGDQPQHF,TGTGCCAGCAGCTTAGCGACAGGGGGTGATCAGCCCCAGCATTTT,TRBD1,TRBV7-9,many,TRBJ1-5
CSVAVDTEAFF,TGCAGCGTTGCTGTTGACACTGAAGCTTTCTTT,.,TRBV29-1,many,TRBJ1-1
CASSEVAGPTYSNQPQHF,TGTGCCAGCAGTGAAGTAGCGGGGCCTACGTATAGCAATCAGCCCCAGCATTTT,.,TRBV2,.,TRBJ1-5
CASRPDIGEQYF,TGTGCCAGCAGACCCGATATTGGCGAGCAGTACTTC,.,TRBV6-2/TRBV6-3,many,TRBJ2-7
CASSPWDSKSPQHF,TGCGCCAGCAGCCCTTGGGACAGTAAGTCACCCCAGCATTTT,TRBD1,TRBV4-1,.,TRBJ1-5
CSADLGTEKLFF,TGCAGCGCCGATCTGGGAACTGAAAAACTGTTTTTT,.,TRBV29-1,.,TRBJ1-4
CAISEVGHNSPLHF,TGTGCCATCAGTGAGGTTGGTCATAATTCACCCCTCCACTTT,.,TRBV10-3,medium-sized,TRBJ1-6
CASSVGGGGSQPQYF,TGTGCCAGCAGCGTAGGCGGTGGAGGCAGTCAGCCCCAGTACTTC,.,TRBV9,.,TRBJ2-5
CASSNTGGAPLHF,TGTGCCAGCAGTAACACAGGAGGGGCACCCCTCCACTTT,.,TRBV2,once,TRBJ1-6
CASSYNRGGAEAFF,TGTGCCAGCAGTTACAACAGGGGAGGCGCTGAAGCTTTCTTT,TRBD1,TRBV6-5,many,TRBJ1-1
CSAAMGANVLTF,TGCAGTGCTGCGATGGGGGCCAACGTCCTGACTTTC,.,TRBV20-1,.,TRBJ2-6
CASSWDGMNTEAFF,TGCGCCAGCAGCTGGGACGGAATGAACACTGAAGCTTTCTTT,.,TRBV5-1,many,TRBJ1-1
CASSECASRASQLTGELFF,TGTGCCAGCAGTGAATGCGCATCCCGTGCCAGTCAACTCACCGGGGAGCTGTTTTTT,.,TRBV25-1,once,TRBJ2-2
CASSVAPGLNEQFF,TGTGCCAGCAGCGTAGCTCCCGGTTTAAATGAGCAGTTCTTC,.,TRBV9,.,TRBJ2-1
CASSFVGWEQFF,TGTGCCAGCAGTTTTGTAGGGTGGGAGCAGTTCTTC,.,TRBV12-3/TRBV12-4,many,TRBJ2-1
CASSPGGSGNEQFF,TGTGCCAGCAGCCCCGGGGGGAGTGGGAATGAGCAGTTCTTC,TRBD2,TRBV7-2,many,TRBJ2-1
CASSVVGGGSPLHF,TGTGCCAGCAGCGTAGTGGGGGGTGGGTCACCCCTCCACTTT,.,TRBV9,.,TRBJ1-6
CASSLTSGATYNEQYF,TGTGCCAGCAGCTTGACTAGCGGGGCTACCTACAATGAGCAGTATTTT,TRBD2,TRBV11-1,.,TRBJ2-3
CASSLVAVPYEQYF,TGTGCCAGCAGCTTAGTAGCGGTTCCCTACGAGCAGTACTTC,.,TRBV7-9,many,TRBJ2-7